This TCR beta chain was sequenced for a study of CD8+ T cells in alopecia areata. Overall study: Twice a day, 5 to 10 mg of oral tofacitinib was administered to treated patients.

Sample treatment: oral pan-JAK inhibitor, 5-10 mg twice daily. It was from alopecia areata patients that lesional scalp punch biopsies and peripheral blood were collected. Findings and limits, study-wide: Relative to normal scalp, lesional scalp, especially alopecia totalis/universalis, showed higher clonality. There were many expanded lesional clones persisting in scalp and blood during tofacitinib.

V dropped 8 bases and J dropped 1; count of bases not matched to a gene: 6. The CDR3 has 13 residues. The germline gives CDR1 SQVTM, CDR2 ANQGSEA. Comments on this clone: What it binds is not known.

The authors extracted RNA and reverse transcribed it into cDNA as the sequencing template. Only in-frame clones appear in the TCRdb table, and some are missing; sequencing was by immunoSEQ multiplex PCR. The sample carries some 240,000 clones, roughly 56% recorded once. The sequencing here drew on CD4+ T cells sorted from blood, taken at week 4, from a patient treated with tofacitinib. The rearrangement links TRBV29-1 to TRBJ1-1; 8 bases are shared with TRBD1. This clonotype was obtained from a human donor with alopecia areata. The CDR3 DNA reads as TGCAGCACGCAGACAGGGGCGAACACTGAAGCTTTCTTT. Its protein product is CSTQTGANTEAFF.